The rows below give T cell receptor beta chains drawn from one sample of a study of T cell responses to AZD1222 COVID-19 vaccine. The protocol was immunoSEQ multiplex PCR, while the TCRdb copy is restricted to in-frame clones and leaves out a portion. Among 150,000 to 180,000 clones listed, 90% were seen once. Sample: peripheral blood, taken on day 0 of AZD1222 vaccination. The source of these receptors is an adult in good health. Both conserved end residues are part of each CDR3. A D gene is named only where the DNA matches it firmly. Where a row states a size, it is once, few, many or the class of an expanded clone; other rows omit it.

D gene | J gene | clone size | V gene | CDR3 protein | CDR3 DNA
NA | TRBJ2-3 | NA | TRBV29-1 | CSVVGWTDWQTDTQYF | TGCAGCGTTGTCGGGTGGACCGACTGGCAGACAGATACGCAGTATTTT
NA | TRBJ2-7 | NA | TRBV3-1/TRBV3-2 | CASSQDGGGYEQYF | TGTGCCAGCAGCCAAGATGGCGGTGGCTACGAGCAGTACTTC
TRBD1 | TRBJ2-1 | NA | TRBV27 | CASRGHSGTGGRVQFF | TGTGCCAGCAGGGGGCATTCCGGGACAGGTGGACGGGTACAGTTCTTC
NA | TRBJ2-1 | NA | TRBV27 | CASSLGRPYNEQFF | TGTGCCAGCAGTTTAGGTAGGCCCTACAATGAGCAGTTCTTC
NA | TRBJ1-5 | NA | TRBV19 | CASSRQVSNQPQHF | TGTGCCAGTAGCCGACAGGTTAGCAATCAGCCCCAGCATTTT
TRBD2 | TRBJ2-1 | NA | TRBV4-1 | CASSPWGSGIYNEQFF | TGCGCCAGCAGCCCGTGGGGTAGCGGGATCTACAATGAGCAGTTCTTC
NA | TRBJ1-3 | NA | TRBV7-9 | CASSPDRGLLTIYF | TGTGCCAGCAGCCCCGACAGAGGCCTATTAACCATATATTTT
TRBD1 | TRBJ2-7 | once | TRBV29-1 | CSVGSRGLGEQYF | TGCAGCGTTGGATCGAGGGGGCTAGGCGAGCAGTACTTC
NA | TRBJ1-1 | NA | TRBV5-1 | CASSLEYGEAFF | TGCGCCAGCAGCTTGGAGTACGGGGAAGCTTTCTTT
NA | TRBJ2-7 | NA | TRBV5-1 | CASSLEVYHEQYF | TGCGCCAGCAGCTTGGAGGTTTACCACGAGCAGTACTTC
TRBD1 | TRBJ2-2 | NA | TRBV4-3 | CASSQDLLVRGWDTGELFF | TGCGCCAGCAGCCAAGATTTATTAGTCAGGGGGTGGGACACCGGGGAGCTGTTTTTT
NA | TRBJ1-5 | NA | TRBV23-1 | CASSPWGREGNQPQHF | TGCGCCAGCAGCCCCTGGGGCAGGGAGGGCAATCAGCCCCAGCATTTT
NA | TRBJ1-2 | NA | TRBV9 | CASSPSGDSNYGYTF | TGTGCCAGCAGCCCAAGCGGGGACTCAAACTATGGCTACACCTTC
NA | TRBJ1-1 | NA | TRBV2 | CASSRTPAGEAFF | TGTGCCAGCAGTCGAACCCCGGCGGGGGAAGCTTTCTTT
NA | TRBJ2-1 | NA | TRBV3-1/TRBV3-2 | CASRGPYPSYNEQFF | TGTGCCAGCAGGGGCCCTTACCCCTCCTACAATGAGCAGTTCTTC
TRBD1 | TRBJ2-7 | NA | TRBV2 | CASSPGTGGLEQYF | TGTGCCAGCAGTCCCGGGACAGGGGGCCTCGAGCAGTACTTC
NA | TRBJ2-2 | NA | TRBV5-4 | CASSLEGLDPTGELFF | TGTGCCAGCAGCTTGGAGGGTTTGGACCCCACCGGGGAGCTGTTTTTT
TRBD1 | TRBJ2-1 | NA | TRBV7-2 | CATKRGLTDRGVEQFF | TGTGCCACCAAACGGGGTCTGACGGACAGGGGAGTTGAGCAGTTCTTC
NA | TRBJ2-7 | NA | TRBV7-6 | CASSLRRNYEQYF | TGTGCCAGCAGTTTGAGGAGAAACTACGAGCAGTACTTC
NA | TRBJ1-1 | NA | TRBV9 | CASSVARGGLGEAFF | TGTGCCAGCAGCGTAGCAAGAGGGGGGCTGGGTGAAGCTTTCTTT
NA | TRBJ2-7 | NA | TRBV30 | CAWSSGSPTEQYF | TGTGCCTGGAGCTCGGGATCCCCGACCGAGCAGTACTTC
NA | TRBJ1-1 | few | TRBV7-2 | CASSKTPNTEAFF | TGTGCCAGCAGCAAGACACCGAACACTGAAGCTTTCTTT
NA | TRBJ2-1 | once | TRBV29-1 | CSGRRQGPYNEQFF | TGCAGCGGACGGCGGCAGGGCCCCTACAATGAGCAGTTCTTC
NA | TRBJ1-1 | few | TRBV19 | CASSTGIHTEAFF | TGTGCCAGTAGTACAGGGATTCACACTGAAGCTTTCTTT
NA | TRBJ1-2 | few | TRBV5-1 | CASSSGTNPYGYTF | TGCGCCAGCAGCTCCGGGACGAATCCCTATGGCTACACCTTC
TRBD2 | TRBJ2-1 | once | TRBV9 | CASSVATAGGLYNEQFF | TGTGCCAGCAGCGTAGCTACGGCGGGGGGTCTCTACAATGAGCAGTTCTTC
NA | TRBJ2-3 | NA | TRBV5-6 | CASSLSRETDTQYF | TGTGCCAGCAGCTTGAGTCGGGAAACAGATACGCAGTATTTT
NA | TRBJ1-1 | NA | TRBV5-6 | CASSLGVTEAFF | TGTGCCAGCAGCTTGGGGGTCACTGAAGCTTTCTTT
NA | TRBJ1-2 | NA | TRBV30 | CAGSLRAGYGYTF | TGTGCCGGATCCCTCCGGGCCGGCTATGGCTACACCTTC
NA | TRBJ2-7 | NA | TRBV6-5 | CASSLKGGSYEQYF | TGTGCCAGCAGTCTTAAGGGGGGGTCCTACGAGCAGTACTTC
TRBD1 | TRBJ1-1 | NA | TRBV11-2 | CASSLERGTGAFF | TGTGCCAGCAGCTTAGAGCGCGGGACAGGGGCTTTCTTT
NA | TRBJ2-7 | NA | TRBV27 | CASSLSREQYF | TGTGCCAGCAGTTTATCAAGGGAGCAGTACTTC
NA | TRBJ2-7 | NA | TRBV3-1/TRBV3-2 | CASSHFPSSYEQYF | TGTGCCAGCAGCCACTTTCCGAGCTCCTACGAGCAGTACTTC
NA | TRBJ2-1 | NA | TRBV11-2 | CASSLYRGRNEQFF | TGTGCCAGCAGCTTATACCGGGGGAGAAATGAGCAGTTCTTC
TRBD1 | TRBJ1-6 | NA | TRBV28 | CASSFRDRSPLHF | TGTGCCAGCAGTTTTAGGGACAGATCACCCCTCCACTTT
TRBD1 | TRBJ1-2 | NA | TRBV10-3 | CAISEKGAAYGYTF | TGTGCCATCAGTGAGAAGGGGGCGGCCTATGGCTACACCTTC
TRBD2 | TRBJ2-1 | NA | TRBV30 | CACPRALAGPSSYNEQFF | TGTGCCTGCCCCCGGGCACTAGCGGGGCCCAGCTCCTACAATGAGCAGTTCTTC
NA | TRBJ2-6 | NA | TRBV7-3 | CASSLRSSGANVLTF | TGTGCCAGCAGCTTGCGGAGCTCTGGGGCCAACGTCCTGACTTTC
NA | TRBJ2-5 | NA | TRBV24-1 | CATSPTGTKETQYF | TGTGCCACCAGCCCGACAGGGACTAAGGAGACCCAGTACTTC
TRBD1 | TRBJ1-5 | NA | TRBV30 | CAWSGDRDSNQPQHF | TGTGCCTGGAGCGGCGACAGGGATAGCAATCAGCCCCAGCATTTT
NA | TRBJ1-2 | NA | TRBV19 | CASTPRGSDNYGYTF | TGTGCCAGTACCCCTCGGGGCAGCGATAACTATGGCTACACCTTC
NA | TRBJ2-3 | NA | TRBV4-1 | CASSQVRTRRDTQYF | TGCGCCAGCAGCCAAGTCCGCACTCGGAGGGATACGCAGTATTTT
TRBD1 | TRBJ1-2 | NA | TRBV4-2 | CASSQLGQGKYGYTF | TGTGCCAGCAGCCAACTGGGACAGGGAAAGTATGGCTACACCTTC
NA | TRBJ1-1 | NA | TRBV11-1 | CASSLGGSRTEAFF | TGTGCCAGCAGCCTCGGGGGAAGTAGGACTGAAGCTTTCTTT
TRBD2 | TRBJ2-3 | NA | TRBV7-9 | CASSPALRLAGEITDTQYF | TGTGCCAGCAGCCCAGCTCTAAGACTAGCGGGAGAGATCACAGATACGCAGTATTTT
NA | TRBJ1-5 | NA | TRBV30 | CAWSGTDNQPQHF | TGTGCCTGGAGTGGGACAGACAATCAGCCCCAGCATTTT
NA | TRBJ1-6 | NA | TRBV19 | CASSMEAMGSPLHF | TGTGCCAGTAGTATGGAGGCCATGGGCTCACCCCTCCACTTT
TRBD1 | TRBJ1-5 | few | TRBV19 | CASSETGTGALAQHF | TGTGCCAGTAGTGAAACCGGGACAGGGGCGTTGGCCCAGCATTTT
NA | TRBJ1-1 | once | TRBV12-3/TRBV12-4 | CASTGTVEAFF | TGTGCCAGCACCGGGACCGTTGAAGCTTTCTTT
NA | TRBJ1-1 | once | TRBV11-2 | CASSFRRRGTEAFF | TGTGCCAGCAGCTTCCGGCGTAGGGGGACTGAAGCTTTCTTT
NA | TRBJ1-1 | NA | TRBV9 | CASSEGGENTEAFF | TGTGCCAGCAGCGAGGGAGGGGAGAACACTGAAGCTTTCTTT
TRBD2 | TRBJ2-3 | NA | TRBV5-1 | CASEALAGGSSTDTQYF | TGCGCCAGTGAGGCGCTAGCGGGGGGGTCTAGCACAGATACGCAGTATTTT
NA | TRBJ1-6 | NA | TRBV7-8 | CASSSSIDSPLHF | TGTGCCAGCAGCTCCTCGATAGATTCACCCCTCCACTTT
NA | TRBJ1-4 | once | TRBV25-1 | CASSEYRGTNEKLFF | TGTGCCAGCAGTGAATACAGGGGCACTAATGAAAAACTGTTTTTT
NA | TRBJ2-1 | NA | TRBV9 | CASSVVTGYNEQFF | TGTGCCAGCAGCGTAGTAACGGGATACAATGAGCAGTTCTTC